This T cell receptor beta chain was recorded in a study of T cell responses to AZD1222 COVID-19 vaccine. TCRdb's copy holds only in-frame clones and misses some; the assay was immunoSEQ multiplex PCR. This sample has about 120,000 clones, with 80% to 90% found just once. The ends lost 4 bases at V and 4 bases at J; junction bases unmatched: 8. The CDR3 contains 17 residues. Germline CDR1 reads LGHDT; CDR2 reads YNNKEL (reference sequence). Specimen: peripheral blood, collected on day 0 of AZD1222 vaccination. This receptor was obtained from an adult in good health. The chain employs TRBV3-1 (or the pseudogene TRBV3-2) and TRBJ2-1; TRBD2 matches 12 bases. For the CDR3, the DNA is TGTGCCAGCAGCCGCCAGGGGACTAGCGGGCCATACAATGAGCAGTTCTTC. Translated, it gives CASSRQGTSGPYNEQFF.